The clone carrying this T cell receptor (beta chain) was counted a few times. This entry comes from a study of blood T cells in healthy people across ages. Then a second PCR, running about 6 to 12 cycles, was carried out with a sample-barcoded 5' primer and a J-beta primer mix. TCRdb fed the 5' RACE reads into MiXCR, producing one record per CDR3 protein. The sample records about a million distinct CDR3 sequences, 45% to 60% being singletons. V was cut by 3 bases and J by 0 bases, with 15 bases left in between. Germline CDR1 and CDR2: DFQATT and SNEGSKA (reference sequence). This CDR3 is 16 amino acids long.

The chain links TRBV20-1 to TRBJ1-5, with no clear D. Material: blood. The receptor comes from a woman aged 55 to 70 in good health. DNA for the CDR3: TGCAGTGCTAGTATGCGGGTTTCGGCTAGCAATCAGCCCCAGCATTTT. This sequence encodes CSASMRVSASNQPQHF.